What follows are 27 T cell receptor beta chains derived from one specimen sequenced in a study of tumor-infiltrating lymphocytes in primary liver carcinoma (dated by TCRdb to the late 2010s). Sequencing took place on an Illumina HiSeq 2500. TCRbeta-specific cDNA was reverse-transcribed from roughly 500 ng total RNA using a constant-region primer and ProtoScript II reverse transcriptase. TCRbeta libraries were built with three nested multiplex PCR rounds, a slightly modified ARM-PCR procedure. Multiplex TRBV1-TRBV30 forward primers and a Cbeta reverse primer were used in the first two PCR rounds, each of which was run for around 10 cycles. Clones were called with MiXCR by TCRdb after fastp trimmed the public reads at Q25, and only in-frame beta chains were retained. Each CDR3 protein appears once, grouped with its most common genes and DNA. The table for this sample lists about 330,000 distinct CDR3 sequences; less than 70% of them were counted only once. The ten largest clones take up about 6.1% of the sample.

Blood RNA was extracted from unsorted whole blood with TRIzol reagent; germline DNA came from the DNeasy Blood & Tissue kit. Sequenced material: peripheral blood. The receptors originated from a man aged 35-49 years with primary liver carcinoma and hepatitis B virus infection.

For this clonotype: This may be a read error, as it is one base from a much larger clone. The gene calls are TRBV29-1 and TRBJ1-4; possibly TRBD1 for D (5 bases). The CDR3 runs 11 residues. Per germline, CDR1 SQVTM and CDR2 ANQGSEA. The ends were cut back, 8 bases at V and 5 bases at J, with 9 bases in the middle. Here the CDR3 reads CSPRQNEKLFF. CDR3 nucleotide sequence: TGCAGCCCCAGACAGAATGAAAAACTGTTTTTT.

This clonotype turned up a few times. The V gene is TRBV28, the J gene TRBJ2-1, with a tentative D call TRBD2 (5 bases). This CDR3 comprises 10 residues. In germline, CDR1 is MDHEN, CDR2 SYDVKM. The V and J ends lost 10 bases and 9 bases respectively, with 10 bases between them. CDR3 protein: CAIGVREQFF. The CDR3 DNA reads TGTGCCATCGGGGTACGTGAGCAGTTCTTC.

On this clonotype: One base away lies a much larger clone, so this may be a sequencing read error. The chain has TRBV14 and TRBJ2-7, with 7 bases lining up with TRBD1. The CDR3 is 17 residues long. Looked up from germline, CDR1 is SGHDN and CDR2 is FVKESK. The CDR3 coding sequence is TGTGTCAGCAGCCAGTCCAATCTCCGGACAGGAGCCTACGAGCAGTACTTC. Translated, it gives CVSSQSNLRTGAYEQYF. The full variable domain, in which reference TRBV14 and TRBJ2-7 provide the parts outside the CDR3, is EAGVTQFPSHSVIEKGQTVTLRCDPISGHDNLYWYRRVMGKEIKFLLHFVKESKQDESGMPNNRFLAERTGGTYSTLKVQPAELEDSGVYFCVSSQSNLRTGAYEQYFGPGTRLTVT.

To note about this clonotype: Relative to the germline gene, one junction end is altered; a read error may explain this. The chain employs TRBV10-3 and TRBJ2-3; D is unclear. The length of the CDR3 is 15 residues. Germline V lookup: CDR1 ENHRY, CDR2 SYGVKD. CDR3 sequence reads: CVISESAAEQDTQYF. The CDR3 DNA reads TGTGTCATCAGTGAGTCTGCGGCAGAACAAGATACGCAGTATTTT.

This clonotype was seen many times. A much larger clonotype is one base distant, so this may be a read error. This rearrangement joins TRBV11-3 to TRBJ2-1, with TRBD2 identical over 12 bases. CDR3 size: 14 residues. CDR1 and CDR2 (germline): SGHNT, YENEEA. CDR3 nucleotide sequence: TGTGCCAGCAGCTCTGGACTAGCGGGGAATGGGCAGTTCTTC. It translates to CASSSGLAGNGQFF.

To note about this clonotype: It may be a read error: a sequence one base away is much more abundant. The J gene is TRBJ2-3, the V gene TRBV4-3; TRBD1 agrees at 10 bases. Germline CDR1 reads LGHNA; CDR2 reads YSLEER. This CDR3 spans 14 amino acids. The J segment lost 5 bases and the V segment lost 3 bases, leaving 2 bases of the junction unmatched. As DNA, the CDR3 is TGCGCCAGCAGCCAGGACAGGGGGGTAGATACGCAGTATTTT. Amino acid sequence: CASSQDRGVDTQYF.

This clonotype was seen more than once but under ten times. The genes are TRBV12-3 or TRBV12-4 and TRBJ1-1, with D unclear. V was pared by 2 bases and J by 5 bases, with 9 bases between. The CDR3 consists of 13 residues. Here the CDR3 DNA reads TGTGCCAGCAGTTTATGGGGAGAAACTGAAGCTTTCTTT. Amino acids: CASSLWGETEAFF.

V is TRBV11-1 and J is TRBJ2-5; weak D call: TRBD2 (6 bases). Germline V CDR1 and CDR2: SGHAT, FQDESV (reference sequence). V was shortened by 3 bases and J by 5 bases, with 16 bases between the two germline ends. The CDR3 is 15 amino acids. The CDR3, as DNA: TGTGCCAGCAGCTTGGGACTGGGATACCCTGAGACCCAGTACTTC. It yields the protein CASSLGLGYPETQYF.

Note on this clonotype: One end of the junction varies from germline; a read error may be responsible. V is TRBV11-2 and J is TRBJ2-7; D not resolved. The CDR3 runs 15 residues. Germline CDR1 reads SGHAT; CDR2 reads FQNNGV. The CDR3 sequence: CASSVDPPGSYEQYF. The DNA for the CDR3 is TGTGCCAGCAGCGTAGACCCGCCGGGCTCCTACGAGCAGTACTTC.

On this clonotype: At one boundary the junction diverges from the germline segment, which might be a read error. The V call is TRBV29-1, the J call TRBJ1-1, with D perhaps matching TRBD1 (5 bases). This CDR3 has 13 amino acids. Germline assignment: CDR1 SQVTM and CDR2 ANQGSEA. CDR3 DNA sequence: TGCAACGGCACTCCCCGACAGAACACTGAAGCTATCTTT. Residues: CNGTPRQNTEAIF.

The genes are TRBV5-1 and TRBJ2-7; tentative D call: TRBD1 (6 bases). Germline CDR1 is SGHRS and CDR2 is YFSETQ. The CDR3 consists of 14 residues. Trimming removed 0 bases at V and 6 bases at J, with 13 bases between. CDR3 protein: CASSLESGAVEQYF. The CDR3 nucleotides read TGCGCCAGCAGCTTGGAGTCAGGGGCGGTCGAGCAGTACTTC.

A remark on this clonotype: A read error is possible here, since a much larger clone lies one base away. The rearrangement uses TRBV5-5 and TRBJ2-6, with unresolved D. Trimming took 9 bases from V and 1 from J, leaving 14 bases between them. Germline-derived CDR1 and CDR2 are SGHKS and YYEKEE (reference sequence). CDR3 length: 15 residues. The CDR3 spells CANSRIFSGANVLTF. DNA for the CDR3: TGTGCCAACAGTCGGATTTTTTCTGGGGCCAACGTCCTGACTTTC.

The chain combines TRBV29-1 with TRBJ2-7, with D possibly being TRBD1 (5 bases). CDR1 is SQVTM, CDR2 ANQGSEA, per germline. CDR3 length equals 15 residues. The V gene lost 6 bases and the J gene lost 1 base, with 19 bases spanning the gap. The CDR3 bases are TGCAGCGTGACAGTCTCCAGGACATGGTCCTACGAGCAGTACTTC. Its translation: CSVTVSRTWSYEQYF.

Concerning this clonotype: One end of the junction does not line up with germline, which may come from a read error. The chain combines TRBV12-3 or TRBV12-4 with TRBJ2-7; D might be TRBD2 (6 bases). The CDR3 is 12 amino acids. Written as DNA, the CDR3 is TGTGTCAGCAGTCGACTAGTTCGCGAGCAGTACTTC. Its translation: CVSSRLVREQYF.

This clonotype was recorded only once. A read error may account for a junction end that differs from germline. The V and J genes are TRBV5-1 and TRBJ2-1; 9 bases map to TRBD1. The CDR3 has 18 residues. Germline V gene lookup returns CDR1 SGHRS and CDR2 YFSETQ. The CDR3 loop is CASSQGQGSGSSYNEQSF. Here the CDR3 DNA reads TGCGCCAGCAGCCAGGGACAGGGTAGCGGTAGCTCCTACAATGAGCAATCCTTC.

A word on this clonotype: This is likely a read error, given that the CDR3 carries no conserved phenylalanine or tryptophan at its end. The limits of the CDR3 on the DNA are not certain, so only TCRdb's listed CDR3 is given. The chain joins TRBV11-3 to TRBJ2-1; the table names TRBD2, a call not compared with the DNA. The CDR3 sequence runs 12 residues, both termini included. Per the germline V gene, CDR1 is SGHNT and CDR2 is YENEEA. The CDR3: CASSRTYNEQFI.

This clonotype was seen ten or more times. V usage is TRBV29-1 and J usage is TRBJ2-1, with D perhaps matching TRBD1 (6 bases). Germline CDR1 reads SQVTM; CDR2 reads ANQGSEA. The germline V and J ends were trimmed by 5 bases and 3 bases, with 20 bases remaining between them. The CDR3 contains 16 residues. The CDR3 is CSVYRDPIPIYNEQFF. CDR3 coding DNA: TGCAGCGTTTACAGGGACCCCATCCCTATCTACAATGAGCAGTTCTTC.

This clonotype was detected many times. The chain joins TRBV11-3 to TRBJ1-1; D not certain. The CDR3 contains 13 residues. Germline V CDR1 and CDR2: SGHNT, YENEEA. V was clipped by 4 bases and J by 4 bases, with 10 bases between them. The CDR3 here is CASSSDGFTEAFF. The CDR3, as DNA: TGTGCCAGCAGCTCGGACGGATTCACTGAAGCTTTCTTT.

This chain joins TRBV29-1 and TRBJ1-2, with 7 nucleotides matching TRBD1. Germline-derived CDR1 and CDR2 are SQVTM and ANQGSEA. This CDR3 has 12 residues. CDR3 in amino acids: CRVQGGGLGYTF. CDR3 nucleotides: TGCAGGGTTCAAGGAGGGGGCCTTGGCTACACCTTC.

Remarks on this clonotype: A much larger clone lies a single base off, so this may be a read error. V usage is TRBV6-6 and J usage is TRBJ2-2; perhaps TRBD2 as D (6 bases). With 10 bases removed from V and 1 base from J, the gap between germline ends came to 19 bases. The CDR3 is 16 residues long. Germline V lookup: CDR1 MNHNY, CDR2 SVGAGI (reference sequence). The CDR3 reads CANQIHGSENTGELFF. The CDR3 nucleotides are TGTGCCAACCAAATTCACGGGAGCGAGAACACCGGGGAGCTGTTTTTT.

Only one count was recorded for this clonotype. The genes are TRBV6-5 and TRBJ2-1; 11 bases match TRBD2. Germline lookup yields CDR1 MNHEY and CDR2 SVGAGI. This CDR3 spans 17 amino acids. The V and J ends lost 8 bases and 6 bases, in that order; junction bases with no gene match: 15. CDR3 DNA: TGTGCCAGCGAAGTGGGGATTAGCGGGAGGGAGGCCAATGAGCAGTTCTTC. Its translation: CASEVGISGREANEQFF.

Note on this clonotype: This is likely a read error, given that the CDR3 carries no conserved phenylalanine or tryptophan at its end. No DNA is shown, since the ends of the CDR3 on it are uncertain; the CDR3 is the one TCRdb lists. This rearrangement joins TRBV14 to TRBJ2-1; TRBD1 is the table's D call and was not checked against the DNA. The CDR3 numbers 13 amino acids, ends counted. The germline V gene has CDR1 SGHDN and CDR2 FVKESK. CDR3 residues: CANSQLGRDSRFL.

The chain carries TRBV4-1 and TRBJ2-1; perhaps TRBD2 as D (6 bases). Trimming pared 5 bases from V and 8 bases from J, leaving 22 bases between. Looked up from germline, CDR1 is MGHRA and CDR2 is YSYEKL. The CDR3 extends over 16 amino acids. The CDR3 protein is CASSSRRGLEFDEQFF. The DNA of the CDR3 is TGCGCCAGCAGCTCACGTCGGGGACTGGAATTCGATGAGCAGTTCTTC.

This chain connects TRBV10-2 to TRBJ1-3; 7 bases match TRBD1. Germline-derived CDR1 and CDR2 are WSHSY and SAAADI. CDR3 length: 16 residues. The J segment lost 0 bases and the V segment lost 3 bases, leaving 5 bases of the junction unmatched. The CDR3 DNA is TGCGCCAGCAGTGATTCCCGGGACAGCTCTGGAAACACCATATATTTT. As protein: CASSDSRDSSGNTIYF.

Details on this clonotype: Its ends do not fully match the called genes, so a read error is possible. V and J are TRBV5-6 and TRBJ2-7, with D unclear. CDR1 SGHDT and CDR2 YYEEEE come from the germline V gene. This CDR3 region has 15 residues. CDR3 sequence (DNA): TGTGACAGCAGCCACGGATTAGAAGGGTCCTACGAACAGTACTTC. This sequence encodes CDSSHGLEGSYEQYF. The whole variable domain, filled in from reference TRBV5-6 and TRBJ2-7, reads DAGVTQSPTHLIKTRGQQVTLRCSPKSGHDTVSWYQQALGQGPQFIFQYYEEEERQRGNFPDRFSGHQFPNYSSELNVNALLLGDSALYLCDSSHGLEGSYEQYFGPGTRLTVT.

The chain carries TRBV6-6 and TRBJ2-4; the D gene is possibly TRBD1 (6 bases). Trimming took off 6 bases at V and 1 base at J, with 13 bases between the two ends. CDR3 length equals 15 residues. Germline V CDR1 and CDR2: MNHNY, SVGAGI (reference sequence). The CDR3 nucleotides read TGTGCCAGCAGCCATGTACAGGGCGCCAAAAACATTCAGTACTTC. Translation gives CASSHVQGAKNIQYF.

The J gene is TRBJ2-5, the V gene TRBV5-1; TRBD2 aligns across 8 bases. J lost 3 bases, V lost 6 bases, and 4 bases had no gene match. CDR3 length equals 13 residues. Germline V gives CDR1 SGHRS, CDR2 YFSETQ. CDR3 DNA: TGCGCCAGCACCGGACTAGCTAAAGAGACCCAGTACTTC. It yields the protein CASTGLAKETQYF.